This T cell receptor beta chain derives from a study of T cell repertoires in cytomegalovirus infection. Study-level background: CMV epitopes, recently identified HLA-C-restricted and well-studied HLA-B-restricted, were used. Signatures in public TCR beta sequences pointed to both CMV infection and matching HLA type. Study-level points and caveats: Across the ex vivo response, the dominant clonotypes were HLA-C-restricted CMV-specific TCR beta clonotypes.

Per germline, CDR1 LNHNV and CDR2 YYDKDF (reference sequence). The CDR3 is made up of 16 amino acids. Between the trimmed V and J ends, which lost 2 bases and 0 bases, there was a span of 10 bases. TCRdb recomputed calls from the reads with MiXCR, one row per CDR3 protein. Among about 890,000 distinct CDR3 sequences, roughly 30% were seen once, and the ten largest hold over 11%. Turning to this clonotype: Its antigen remains unidentified.

The receptor was isolated from a human donor in good health (CMV status not recorded). Some clones in this sample may be carry-over from other donors' samples. The chain is built from TRBV15 and TRBJ2-2, with D hard to call. This specimen was cultured CD8+ T cells from PBMCs, taken from culture after CMV antigen stimulation. The CDR3 region has the DNA TGTGCCACCAGCAGAAAAAGGCTAGCGAACACCGGGGAGCTGTTTTTT. It is translated as CATSRKRLANTGELFF.